The next 9 T cell receptor beta chains were all read from a single sample in a study of CXCR3-negative and CXCR3-positive naive CD8 T cells. No antigen has been assigned to these receptors. Study conclusions and caveats: TRB CDR3s of CXCR3-positive naive cells were more hydrophobic than those of CXCR3-negative naive cells.

The TRB cDNA libraries were prepared by 5' RACE with UMI labels. TCRdb processed the 5' RACE reads again and assigns one entry to each CDR3 protein, with no DNA. The data show approximately 65,000 distinct CDR3 sequences, and the top ten clones hold about 0.71%. The sample comprised naive CXCR3+ CD8+ T cells from blood. Subset meaning: CD45RO-CCR7+CD27+CD95- naive CD8+ T cells expressing CXCR3 (TNR3+). All receptors come from a human donor in good health. Some clones in this sample may be carry-over from other donors' samples.

The chain carries TRBV3-1 and TRBJ2-1; without DNA, the TCRdb call of TRBD2 cannot be checked. The CDR3 is made up of 17 amino acids. Germline V gene sequence: CDR1 LGHDT, CDR2 YNNKEL (reference sequence). The CDR3 loop reads CASSWKLTGLEGNEQFF.

This rearrangement joins TRBV9 to TRBJ2-1; TCRdb's D gene call, TRBD1, goes unchecked for lack of DNA. The CDR3 covers 16 residues. The V gene's germline CDR1 is SGDLS and CDR2 YYNGEE. The CDR3 sequence: CASSGHRDKPYNEQFF. The whole variable domain, filled in from reference TRBV9 and TRBJ2-1, reads DSGVTQTPKHLITATGQRVTLRCSPRSGDLSVYWYQQSLDQGLQFLIQYYNGEERAKGNILERFSAQQFPDLHSELNLSSLELGDSALYFCASSGHRDKPYNEQFFGPGTRLTVL.

The CDR3: CASRYTVGREETQYF. The chain has TRBV11-2 and TRBJ2-5; the TRBD1 assignment by TCRdb is unverifiable without DNA. Per germline, CDR1 SGHAT and CDR2 FQNNGV. The CDR3 is 15 residues long.

The chain carries TRBV27 and TRBJ1-5; TCRdb picks TRBD1, but there is no DNA to check that call. The CDR3 spans 15 residues. Germline lookup yields CDR1 MNHEY and CDR2 SMNVEV (reference sequence). CDR3 loop: CASSFRTGLNQPQHF.

The gene calls are TRBV27 and TRBJ1-1; the D call of TRBD1 rests on TCRdb alone, since no DNA is present to check it. Germline V CDR1 and CDR2: MNHEY, SMNVEV (reference sequence). The CDR3 is made up of 13 amino acids. The chain's CDR3 is CASIRPGGTEAFF.

V gene TRBV6-6 combines with J gene TRBJ2-1; checking the TCRdb D call of TRBD1 is not possible without DNA. The CDR3 length is 12 residues. Germline V gene lookup returns CDR1 MNHNY and CDR2 SVGAGI (reference sequence). The CDR3 sequence is CASLFRVNEQFF.

This CDR3 reads CASSQTGISYNEQFF. The chain recombines TRBV2 with TRBJ2-1. This CDR3 is 15 amino acids long. In germline, CDR1 is SNHLY, CDR2 FYNNEI.

The genes are TRBV7-6 and TRBJ1-1. The CDR3 has 14 amino acids. Germline CDR1 is SGHVS and CDR2 is FNYEAQ. The CDR3 reads CASSLAFPATEAFF.

The genes are TRBV7-3 and TRBJ1-1; there is no DNA to check the TCRdb D call of TRBD1. CDR3 length: 11 residues. Germline V gives CDR1 SGHTA, CDR2 FQGTGA. CDR3 amino acids: CASSQGAGAFF. Full variable domain (remainder filled in from reference TRBV7-3 and TRBJ1-1): GAGVSQTPSNKVTEKGKYVELRCDPISGHTALYWYRQSLGQGPEFLIYFQGTGAADDSGLPNDRFFAVRPEGSVSTLKIQRTERGDSAVYLCASSQGAGAFFGQGTRLTVV.